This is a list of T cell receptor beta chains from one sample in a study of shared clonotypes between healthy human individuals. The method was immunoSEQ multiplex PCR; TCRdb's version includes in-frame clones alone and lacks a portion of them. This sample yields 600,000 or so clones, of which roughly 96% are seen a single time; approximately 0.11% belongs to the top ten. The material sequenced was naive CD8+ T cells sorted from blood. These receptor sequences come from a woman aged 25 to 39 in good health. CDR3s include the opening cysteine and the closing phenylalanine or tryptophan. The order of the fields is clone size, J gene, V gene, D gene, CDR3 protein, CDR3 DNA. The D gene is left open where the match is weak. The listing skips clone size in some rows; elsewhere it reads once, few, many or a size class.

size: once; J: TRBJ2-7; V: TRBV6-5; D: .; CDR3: CASSYVGYEQYF; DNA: TGTGCCAGCAGTTACGTGGGCTACGAGCAGTACTTC
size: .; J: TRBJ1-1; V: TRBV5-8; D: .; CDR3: CASSPQGLNTEAFF; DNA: TGTGCCAGCAGCCCCCAGGGTTTGAACACTGAAGCTTTCTTT
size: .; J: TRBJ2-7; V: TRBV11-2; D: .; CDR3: CASSSSQGASYEQYF; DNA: TGTGCCAGCAGCTCCTCACAGGGTGCCTCCTACGAGCAGTACTTC
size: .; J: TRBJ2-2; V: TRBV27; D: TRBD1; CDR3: CASSYRDRAPDTGELFF; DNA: TGTGCCAGCAGTTACCGGGACAGGGCCCCCGACACCGGGGAGCTGTTTTTT
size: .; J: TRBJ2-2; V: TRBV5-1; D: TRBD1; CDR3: CASSRNRGTDTGELFF; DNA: TGCGCCAGCAGTCGTAACAGGGGAACCGACACCGGGGAGCTGTTTTTT
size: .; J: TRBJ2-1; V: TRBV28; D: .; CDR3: CASSADYNEQFF; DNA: TGTGCCAGCAGCGCAGACTACAATGAGCAGTTCTTC
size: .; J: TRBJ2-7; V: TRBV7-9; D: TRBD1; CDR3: CASTTGTGQNEQYF; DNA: TGTGCCAGCACCACCGGGACAGGCCAGAACGAGCAGTACTTC
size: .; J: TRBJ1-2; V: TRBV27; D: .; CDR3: CASSLWGENYGYTF; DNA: TGTGCCAGCAGTTTATGGGGGGAAAACTATGGCTACACCTTC
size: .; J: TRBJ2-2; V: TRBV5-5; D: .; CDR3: CASSLGDTGELFF; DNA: TGTGCCAGCAGCTTGGGGGACACCGGGGAGCTGTTTTTT
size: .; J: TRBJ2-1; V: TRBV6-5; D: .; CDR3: CASSMGATGLNEQFF; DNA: TGTGCCAGCAGTATGGGGGCGACAGGACTCAATGAGCAGTTCTTC
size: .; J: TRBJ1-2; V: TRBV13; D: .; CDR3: CASSLGGSYGYTF; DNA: TGTGCCAGCAGCCTCGGGGGGTCCTATGGCTACACCTTC
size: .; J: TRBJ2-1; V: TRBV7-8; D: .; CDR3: CASSFSGFNEQFF; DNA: TGTGCCAGCAGCTTTTCGGGATTCAATGAGCAGTTCTTC
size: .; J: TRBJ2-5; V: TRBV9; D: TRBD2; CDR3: CASSATLAGGETQYF; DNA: TGTGCCAGCAGCGCCACGCTAGCGGGAGGAGAGACCCAGTACTTC
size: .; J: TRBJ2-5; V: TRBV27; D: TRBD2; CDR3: CASSRTSGHQETQYF; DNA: TGTGCCAGCAGTCGGACTAGCGGGCACCAAGAGACCCAGTACTTC
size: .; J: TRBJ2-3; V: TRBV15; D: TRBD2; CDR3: CATSKGGSGRFADTQYF; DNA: TGTGCCACCAGTAAGGGGGGAAGCGGGAGATTTGCAGATACGCAGTATTTT
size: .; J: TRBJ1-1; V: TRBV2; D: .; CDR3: CASGVPVLAEAFF; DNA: TGTGCCAGTGGGGTCCCGGTTCTCGCTGAAGCTTTCTTT
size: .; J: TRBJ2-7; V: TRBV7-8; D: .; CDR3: CASSLVFGVTRNEQYF; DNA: TGTGCCAGCAGCTTAGTCTTCGGGGTTACGAGAAACGAGCAGTACTTC
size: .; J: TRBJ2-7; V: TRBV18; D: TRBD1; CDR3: CASSPTGAYSYEQYF; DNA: TGTGCCAGCTCACCAACAGGGGCCTACTCCTACGAGCAGTACTTC
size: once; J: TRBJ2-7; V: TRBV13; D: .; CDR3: CASSQESYEQYF; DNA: TGTGCCAGCAGCCAAGAAAGTTACGAGCAGTACTTC
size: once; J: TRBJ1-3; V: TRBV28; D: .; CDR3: CASSLYTVAGGNTIYF; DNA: TGTGCCAGCAGTTTATACACCGTGGCAGGAGGAAACACCATATATTTT
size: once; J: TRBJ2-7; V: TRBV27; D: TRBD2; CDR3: CASSLVPSGPTYEQYF; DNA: TGTGCCAGCAGTTTAGTCCCTAGCGGGCCTACCTACGAGCAGTACTTC
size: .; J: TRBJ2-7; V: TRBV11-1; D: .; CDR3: CASTSGSYEQYF; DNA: TGTGCCAGCACAAGCGGATCCTACGAGCAGTACTTC
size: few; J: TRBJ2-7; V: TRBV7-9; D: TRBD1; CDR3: CASSFGTGAEQYF; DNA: TGTGCCAGCAGTTTCGGGACAGGGGCCGAGCAGTACTTC
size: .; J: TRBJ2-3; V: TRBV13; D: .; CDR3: CASSRMGQIHTDTQYF; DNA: TGTGCCAGCAGTCGGATGGGACAAATACACACAGATACGCAGTATTTT
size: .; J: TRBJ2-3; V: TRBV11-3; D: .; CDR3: CASSYPGADTQYF; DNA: TGTGCCAGCAGCTATCCAGGGGCAGATACGCAGTATTTT
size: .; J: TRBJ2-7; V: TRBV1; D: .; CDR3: CTSSRWTSGCLTYEQYF; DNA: TGCACCAGCAGCCGGTGGACTAGCGGGTGCCTAACCTACGAGCAGTACTTC
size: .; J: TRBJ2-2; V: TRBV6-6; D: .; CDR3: CASRDLAGELFF; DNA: TGTGCCAGCAGAGATTTGGCCGGGGAGCTGTTTTTT
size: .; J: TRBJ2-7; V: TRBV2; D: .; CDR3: CASSPVGALNEQYF; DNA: TGTGCCAGCAGTCCGGTGGGGGCCCTTAACGAGCAGTACTTC
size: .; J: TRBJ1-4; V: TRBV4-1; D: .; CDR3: CASSQGTTTNEKLFF; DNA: TGCGCCAGCAGCCAAGGGACAACAACTAATGAAAAACTGTTTTTT
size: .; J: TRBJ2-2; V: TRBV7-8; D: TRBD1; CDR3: CASSPTGTGVVTGELFF; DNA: TGTGCCAGCAGCCCGACAGGGACAGGGGTCGTGACCGGGGAGCTGTTTTTT
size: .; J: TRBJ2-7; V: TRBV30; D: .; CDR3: CAWSVLGGGGYEQYF; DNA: TGTGCCTGGAGTGTACTGGGAGGCGGAGGGTACGAGCAGTACTTC
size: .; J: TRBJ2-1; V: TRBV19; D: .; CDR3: CASSIGRRHEQFF; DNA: TGTGCCAGTAGTATCGGTAGGAGGCATGAGCAGTTCTTC
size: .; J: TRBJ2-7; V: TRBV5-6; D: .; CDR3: CASSLVSSYEQYF; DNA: TGTGCCAGCAGCTTGGTAAGCTCCTACGAGCAGTACTTC
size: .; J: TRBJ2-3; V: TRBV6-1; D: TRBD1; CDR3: CASSDQGDRATITGFTQYF; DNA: TGTGCCAGCAGTGACCAGGGGGACAGGGCTACTATCACGGGTTTTACGCAGTATTTT
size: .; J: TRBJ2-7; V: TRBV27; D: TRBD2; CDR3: CASSLRGRAVYEQYF; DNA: TGTGCCAGCAGTTTACGCGGGAGGGCCGTCTACGAGCAGTACTTC
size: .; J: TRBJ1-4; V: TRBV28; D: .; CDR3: CASRISWSTNEKLFF; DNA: TGTGCCAGCAGAATTTCTTGGTCAACTAATGAAAAACTGTTTTTT
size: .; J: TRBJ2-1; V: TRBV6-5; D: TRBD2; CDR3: CASSLVGDSGVEQFF; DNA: TGTGCCAGCAGTCTTGTTGGGGATAGCGGGGTTGAGCAGTTCTTC
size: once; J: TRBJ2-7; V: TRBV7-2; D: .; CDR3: CASSPSWVGNYEQYF; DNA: TGTGCCAGCAGCCCCTCCTGGGTCGGGAACTACGAGCAGTACTTC
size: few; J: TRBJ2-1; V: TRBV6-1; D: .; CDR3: CASSVTSSYNEQFF; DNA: TGTGCCAGCAGTGTTACTAGCTCCTACAATGAGCAGTTCTTC
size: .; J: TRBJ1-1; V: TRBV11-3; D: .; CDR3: CASSQGNTEAFF; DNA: TGTGCCAGCAGTCAGGGTAACACTGAAGCTTTCTTT
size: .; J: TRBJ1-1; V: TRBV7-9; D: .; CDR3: CASSLGGRVNTEAFF; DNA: TGTGCCAGCAGCTTAGGGGGTCGAGTGAACACTGAAGCTTTCTTT
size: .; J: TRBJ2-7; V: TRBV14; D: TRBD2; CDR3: CASSQGAGGSYEQYF; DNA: TGTGCCAGCAGTCAGGGAGCGGGAGGCTCCTACGAGCAGTACTTC
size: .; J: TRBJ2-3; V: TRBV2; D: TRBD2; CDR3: CASSTGLAGGPPDTQYF; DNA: TGTGCCAGCAGTACCGGACTAGCGGGAGGGCCCCCTGATACGCAGTATTTT
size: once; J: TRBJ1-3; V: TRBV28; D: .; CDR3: CASSLEGLGNTIYF; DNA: TGTGCCAGCAGTTTAGAGGGGTTAGGAAACACCATATATTTT
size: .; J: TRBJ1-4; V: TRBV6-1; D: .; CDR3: CASKGGLLIREKLFF; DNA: TGTGCCAGCAAAGGGGGACTTCTGATTCGGGAAAAACTGTTTTTT
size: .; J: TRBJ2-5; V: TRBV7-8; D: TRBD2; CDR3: CASSPGLAGHQETQYF; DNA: TGTGCCAGCAGCCCTGGACTAGCGGGGCACCAAGAGACCCAGTACTTC
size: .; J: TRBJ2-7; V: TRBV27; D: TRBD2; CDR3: CASSPGLAGSSYEQYF; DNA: TGTGCCAGCAGTCCTGGACTAGCGGGCAGCTCCTACGAGCAGTACTTC
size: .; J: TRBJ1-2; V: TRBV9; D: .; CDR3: CASTPGGANYGYTF; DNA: TGTGCCAGCACCCCGGGCGGAGCTAACTATGGCTACACCTTC
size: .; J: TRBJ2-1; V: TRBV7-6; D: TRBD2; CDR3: CASSSKLRTSGINEQFF; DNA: TGTGCCAGCAGCTCTAAATTGCGGACTAGCGGGATAAATGAGCAGTTCTTC
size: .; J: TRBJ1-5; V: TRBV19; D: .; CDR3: CASSISQINQPQHF; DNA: TGTGCCAGTAGTATTTCTCAGATCAATCAGCCCCAGCATTTT
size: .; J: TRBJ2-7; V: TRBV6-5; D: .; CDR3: CASISPTSQQYF; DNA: TGTGCCAGCATTTCCCCGACTAGTCAGCAGTACTTC
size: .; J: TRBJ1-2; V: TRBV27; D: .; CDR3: CASSLPGTAYGYTF; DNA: TGTGCCAGCAGTTTACCCGGGACGGCTTATGGCTACACCTTC
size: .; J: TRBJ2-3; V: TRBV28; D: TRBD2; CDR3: CASSLILAGEGDTQYF; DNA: TGTGCCAGCAGTCTTATACTAGCGGGAGAGGGAGATACGCAGTATTTT
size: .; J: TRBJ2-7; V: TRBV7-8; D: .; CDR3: CASSLVSQEQYF; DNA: TGTGCCAGCAGCTTAGTGAGTCAAGAGCAGTACTTC